The 19 T cell receptor beta chains below were found in one sample sequenced in a study of blood T cell repertoires in COVID-19 (dated by TCRdb to 2020 to 2021). Receptor amplification or capture employed the immunoSEQ multiplex PCR assay. The source is immuneACCESS, and TCRdb retained only in-frame sequences with V and J called. Part of the clones is not carried over; for the studies checked, unresolved V genes explain less than half of this, and the remainder is unexplained. This sample comprises 210,000 or so clones, about nine tenths of them detected only once. Around 7% of the sample is in the top ten clones. Sequencing was performed on peripheral blood. These receptors originate from a man in his forties with acute or convalescent COVID-19.

The chain uses TRBV6-2 or TRBV6-3 and TRBJ2-1; 9 bases fit TRBD1. From germline, CDR1 is MNHEY and CDR2 SVGEGT. This CDR3 spans 16 amino acids. V trimming: 5 bases; J trimming: 6 bases; junction bases outside the gene matches: 11. The CDR3 here is CASSLPGTGLSNEQFF. In DNA form, the CDR3 reads TGTGCCAGCAGTCTGCCTGGGACAGGGTTATCCAATGAGCAGTTCTTC.

The J gene is TRBJ1-4, the V gene TRBV7-8; D may be TRBD1 (5 bases). Germline V lookup: CDR1 SGHVS, CDR2 FQNEAQ. Between the trimmed V and J ends, which lost 4 bases and 5 bases, there was a span of 5 bases. The length of the CDR3 is 12 residues. DNA for the CDR3: TGTGCCAGCAGCTGGGGCAATGAAAAACTGTTTTTT. This sequence encodes CASSWGNEKLFF.

The chain uses TRBV7-9 and TRBJ1-3, with 8 bases that match TRBD1. Germline CDR1 and CDR2: SEHNR and FQNEAQ (reference sequence). The CDR3 runs 15 residues. Trimming took 2 bases from V and 4 from J; bases not matched to a gene: 4. DNA of the CDR3: TGTGCCAGCAGCTTATCAGGGGGCCTGGGAAACACCATATATTTT. Its protein is CASSLSGGLGNTIYF.

CDR3 in amino acids: CASSDPGTMGYTF. The DNA for the CDR3 is TGTGCCAGCAGCGATCCCGGGACAATGGGCTACACCTTC. The gene calls are TRBV28 and TRBJ1-2, with D possibly being TRBD1 (6 bases). The CDR3 contains 13 residues. V was cut by 6 bases and J by 8 bases, with 16 bases left in between. Germline V gives CDR1 MDHEN, CDR2 SYDVKM.

The chain combines TRBV12-5 with TRBJ1-6; 7 positions match TRBD1. V lost 6 bases, J lost 6 bases, and 8 bases stayed unmatched. Looked up from germline, CDR1 is LGHNT and CDR2 is FRNRAP. The CDR3 contains 15 residues. In DNA form, the CDR3 reads TGTGCTAGTGGCTCCGCCGGGACAGCTAATTCACCCCTCCACTTT. Protein sequence: CASGSAGTANSPLHF. The full variable domain, with the rest looked up from reference TRBV12-5 and TRBJ1-6, is DARVTQTPRHKVTEMGQEVTMRCQPILGHNTVFWYRQTMMQGLELLAYFRNRAPLDDSGMPKDRFSAEMPDATLATLKIQPSEPRDSAVYFCASGSAGTANSPLHFGNGTRLTVT.

The sample holds one count of this clone. The chain is built from TRBV6-4 and TRBJ2-1; 8 bases align to TRBD2. Per germline, CDR1 MRHNA and CDR2 SNTAGT. With V trimmed by 0 bases and J by 0 bases, 4 bases remained unmatched. The length of the CDR3 is 17 residues. The CDR3: CASSDSSGRASYNEQFF. CDR3 nucleotides: TGTGCCAGCAGTGACTCCTCCGGGAGGGCCTCCTACAATGAGCAGTTCTTC.

The genes are TRBV6-5 and TRBJ2-7, with D tentatively TRBD2 (6 bases). V shed 7 bases and J shed 6 bases, with 10 bases lying between them. The CDR3 has 11 residues. The V gene's germline CDR1 is MNHEY and CDR2 SVGAGI. As DNA, the CDR3 is TGTGCCAGCAAGAGGGGAGGCGAGCAGTACTTC. Its protein product is CASKRGGEQYF.

The rearrangement joins TRBV29-1 to TRBJ2-3; D gene uncertain. Trimming took off 4 bases at V and 1 base at J, with 6 bases between the two ends. Germline loops: CDR1 SQVTM, CDR2 ANQGSEA. This CDR3 is built from 12 residues. CDR3 DNA sequence: TGCAGCGTTGTACTTCGCACAGATACGCAGTATTTT. Translating gives CSVVLRTDTQYF.

Here the CDR3 reads CASSWTTEETQYF. As DNA, the CDR3 is TGCGCCAGCAGCTGGACTACAGAAGAGACCCAGTACTTC. This chain connects TRBV5-1 to TRBJ2-5, with D possibly matching TRBD2 (6 bases). Trimming shortened V by 3 bases and J by 3 bases, and 9 bases separated the two germline ends. The CDR3 is 13 amino acids. The V gene's germline CDR1 is SGHRS and CDR2 YFSETQ.

Written as DNA, the CDR3 is TGTGCCAGCTCACGCACCGATGCTAGGATTTGGGGCCCCCTTAATTCACCCCTCCACTTT. Amino acids: CASSRTDARIWGPLNSPLHF. V is TRBV18 and J is TRBJ1-6; perhaps TRBD1 as D (5 bases). CDR1 and CDR2 from the germline V gene are KGHSH and LQKENI. V was cut by 4 bases and J by 6 bases, with 28 bases left in between. The CDR3 extends over 20 amino acids. Based on the CDR3 plus reference TRBV18 and TRBJ1-6, the full variable domain is NAGVMQNPRHLVRRRGQEARLRCSPMKGHSHVYWYRQLPEEGLKFMVYLQKENIIDESGMPKERFSAEFPKEGPSILRIQQVVRGDSAAYFCASSRTDARIWGPLNSPLHFGNGTRLTVT.

The chain has TRBV4-3 and TRBJ1-3; D may be TRBD1 (6 bases). Looked up from germline, CDR1 is LGHNA and CDR2 is YSLEER. The V end lost 0 bases, the J end lost 7 bases, and 10 bases lay between the germline ends. The CDR3 sequence is 14 residues long. The CDR3, as DNA: TGCGCCAGCAGCCAAGACAGGGGAGTTAACACCATATATTTT. Translating gives CASSQDRGVNTIYF.

This clone was seen once. In nucleotides, the CDR3 is TGTGCCAGCAGCTTGCGCCGGTTGAACACCGGGGAGCTGTTTTTT. It is translated as CASSLRRLNTGELFF. The chain combines TRBV5-6 with TRBJ2-2; D not resolved. The CDR3 extends over 15 amino acids. Trimming stripped 1 base from V and 1 base from J, with 8 bases between. Per germline, CDR1 SGHDT and CDR2 YYEEEE. Full variable domain (missing parts from reference TRBV5-6 and TRBJ2-2): DAGVTQSPTHLIKTRGQQVTLRCSPKSGHDTVSWYQQALGQGPQFIFQYYEEEERQRGNFPDRFSGHQFPNYSSELNVNALLLGDSALYLCASSLRRLNTGELFFGEGSRLTVL.

The gene calls are TRBV5-1 and TRBJ1-3; 9 bases line up with TRBD1. Germline V gives CDR1 SGHRS, CDR2 YFSETQ. The CDR3 covers 17 residues. The V segment lost 0 bases and the J segment 4 bases; nucleotides outside the gene matches: 8. This CDR3 is CASSLAGQGYGGNTIYF. The CDR3 DNA reads TGCGCCAGCAGCTTGGCGGGACAGGGTTATGGAGGAAACACCATATATTTT.

V and J are TRBV19 and TRBJ1-2; no clear D gene. Trimming cost V 9 bases and J 0 bases, with 11 bases left between them. The CDR3 length is 13 residues. Germline V gene lookup returns CDR1 LNHDA and CDR2 SQIVND (reference sequence). The CDR3 is CASRRTANYGYTF. Written as DNA, the CDR3 is TGTGCCAGCAGGAGGACGGCTAACTATGGCTACACCTTC.

The rearrangement uses TRBV27 and TRBJ2-1; the match to TRBD1 covers 8 bases. CDR3 length equals 15 residues. Germline CDR1 is MNHEY and CDR2 is SMNVEV (reference sequence). Germline trimming cut 3 bases from V and 8 bases from J; bases unmatched to any gene: 9. In DNA form, the CDR3 reads TGTGCCAGCAGTTTCCCGGGACAGGACACAGATGAGCAGTTCTTC. Its translation: CASSFPGQDTDEQFF.

The chain combines TRBV5-1 with TRBJ1-1; TRBD1 is a possible D gene (6 bases). The CDR3 is 15 residues long. Between the trimmed V and J ends, which lost 4 bases and 1 base, there was a span of 14 bases. Looked up from germline, CDR1 is SGHRS and CDR2 is YFSETQ. CDR3: CASSPGRGKNTEAFF. The DNA of the CDR3 is TGCGCCAGCAGCCCCGGGAGGGGGAAGAACACTGAAGCTTTCTTT. Full variable domain (outside the CDR3, taken from reference TRBV5-1 and TRBJ1-1): KAGVTQTPRYLIKTRGQQVTLSCSPISGHRSVSWYQQTPGQGLQFLFEYFSETQRNKGNFPGRFSGRQFSNSRSEMNVSTLELGDSALYLCASSPGRGKNTEAFFGQGTRLTVV.

The gene calls are TRBV15 and TRBJ2-5; 11 bases are a match to TRBD2. Trimming at V came to 0 bases and at J to 4 bases, leaving 13 bases not matched to a gene. Germline V CDR1 and CDR2: LNHNV, YYDKDF (reference sequence). This CDR3 comprises 19 residues. CDR3 DNA sequence: TGTGCCACCAGCAGAGATTATGGGATTAGCGGGGGGGCCGTAGAGACCCAGTACTTC. Its protein is CATSRDYGISGGAVETQYF.

The DNA for the CDR3 is TGTGCCTGGACCCGATACAGTGGCTACGAGCAGTACTTC. Its protein is CAWTRYSGYEQYF. The chain employs TRBV30 and TRBJ2-7; D not resolved. The germline CDR1 and CDR2 sequences are GTSNPN and SVGIG (reference sequence). This CDR3 has 13 amino acids. The V and J ends lost 4 bases and 3 bases respectively, with 13 bases between them.

The V gene is TRBV30, the J gene TRBJ2-1; 12 bases align to TRBD2. Germline V gene sequence: CDR1 GTSNPN, CDR2 SVGIG (reference sequence). Trimming took 5 bases from V and 6 from J; bases not matched to a gene: 5. CDR3 size: 14 residues. The CDR3, as DNA: TGTGCCTGGGGCCCTAGCGGGGGGGGCAATGAGCAGTTCTTC. Encoded protein: CAWGPSGGGNEQFF.